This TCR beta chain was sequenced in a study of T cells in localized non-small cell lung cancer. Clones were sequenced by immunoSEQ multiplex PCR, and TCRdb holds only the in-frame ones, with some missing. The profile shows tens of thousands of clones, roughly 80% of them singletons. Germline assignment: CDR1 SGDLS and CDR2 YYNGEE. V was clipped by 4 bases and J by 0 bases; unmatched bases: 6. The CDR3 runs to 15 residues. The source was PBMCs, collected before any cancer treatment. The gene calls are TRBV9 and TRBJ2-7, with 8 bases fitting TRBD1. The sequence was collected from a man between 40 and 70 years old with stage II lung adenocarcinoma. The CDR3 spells CASSPTGTGSYEQYF. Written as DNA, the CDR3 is TGTGCCAGCAGCCCCACCGGGACAGGCTCCTACGAGCAGTACTTC. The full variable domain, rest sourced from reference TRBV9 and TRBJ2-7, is DSGVTQTPKHLITATGQRVTLRCSPRSGDLSVYWYQQSLDQGLQFLIQYYNGEERAKGNILERFSAQQFPDLHSELNLSSLELGDSALYFCASSPTGTGSYEQYFGPGTRLTVT.